This T cell receptor beta chain is from a study of human T cells and chemical hapten exposure. Study overall: Slight differences in pooled library volume were the main source of varying TCR yields across samples.

Time point indicated: pre-sensitization, week 0. Documented treatment: therapeutic diphenylcyclopropenone sensitization with weekly scalp DPC. Blood collection took place prior to placing each patch test. Germline V gene data show CDR1 as SGHTA and CDR2 as FQGNSA. J gave up 9 bases and V 6 bases, and 6 bases lay outside the gene matches. The CDR3 contains 14 residues. TCRdb redid the calling of the RACE reads with MiXCR, one entry per CDR3 protein. The sample holds about 110,000 distinct CDR3 sequences, roughly 12% seen once. This clonotype came up a few times. This receptor was taken from a woman between 50 and 59 years old with alopecia areata. Some clones in this sample may be carry-over from other donors' samples. The source was whole blood, collected in connection with sensitization to the hapten diphenylcyclopropenone (DPC). This chain uses TRBV7-2 with TRBJ1-6; 9 nucleotides align to TRBD1. The CDR3 sequence: CASRVQGARSPLHF. The CDR3 coding sequence is TGTGCCAGCAGGGTACAGGGGGCGCGTTCACCCCTCCACTTT.